This T cell receptor beta chain was profiled in a study of T-cell memory formation after mild COVID-19 (dated by TCRdb to the early 2020s). Study-level background: TCR sequence clusters from the two donors were largely donor specific. In a couple of donors, T-cell clones that expanded and contracted after mild COVID-19 were followed by sequencing TCRalpha and TCRbeta repertoires longitudinally. Two young, previously healthy adult volunteers, one female and one male, were included in the cohort.

CDR1 and CDR2, looked up from the germline V gene, are MGHDK and SYGVNS. CDR3 length: 13 amino acids, cysteine to phenylalanine. Of all the DNA, just the CDR3 is kept, 39 bases in frame from base 1. Trimming accounts for 8 bases at V and 8 bases at J, while the number of junction bases matched to no gene is 8. This sample was sequenced with an Illumina NovaSeq 6000. cDNA libraries for TCRalpha and TCRbeta were prepared by 5'RACE using constant-segment primers, with sample barcodes and unique molecular identifiers added. Trizol reagent was used to extract RNA from every sample. The libraries were amplified in two PCR steps, and the second step added a second sample barcode and Illumina TruSeq adapters. Sequencing of libraries was performed on an Illumina NovaSeq with 2 x 150 bp paired-end reads. From the authors' description of their analysis: With migec v1.2.7, reads were demultiplexed and then collapsed into UMI-guided consensus sequences. Using mixcr v2.1.11, the UMI consensuses were aligned to TRA and TRB V and J templates and assembled into clonotypes. A clonotype was counted as expanded or contracted only when both edgeR and NoisET called the clonotype significant, with the noise models trained on biological replicates. edgeR calls used a false discovery rate-adjusted p below 0.01 and a log2 fold-change threshold of 1. As an exploratory analysis of dynamics, max-normalized trajectories of the 1000 most abundant clonotypes were examined with PCA combined with hierarchical clustering. The CD4 or CD8 phenotype of responding clones was assigned using the separately sequenced CD4+ and CD8+ repertoires. The public sequencing data were trimmed at Q25 with fastp and processed into clonotypes with MiXCR by TCRdb, which kept only in-frame beta chains. Rows merge per CDR3 protein into single entries with the most common DNA and genes. The V and J calls come from TCRdb's annotation, not from the publication. The table for this sample lists around 310,000 distinct CDR3 sequences; approximately 22% of them were counted only once. Roughly a fifth of the sample rests with the top ten.

Points the paper makes about the study in general: Balanced CD4/CD8 phenotypes were observed for clones contracting from day 15 to 85, whereas a bias towards CD4+ was observed for a second wave of clones expanding from day 15 to 37. Only two mild cases were covered in the study, and larger cohorts including severe cases with pre-infection samples were considered necessary. SARS-CoV-2 specificity of the second-wave clones peaking on day 37 was not confirmed. Some responding clones were detected in pre-infection memory, which suggested that pre-existing cross-reactive memory T cells had joined the SARS-CoV-2 response. Contracting CD4+ clones appeared mostly in the CM and EM memory subsets, whereas CD8+ clones were enriched in EMRA.

Ficoll-Paque density gradient centrifugation was the method used to isolate PBMCs. This clonotype appeared a few times. What antigen it recognizes has not been identified. No base-level quality is on record; no much larger clone is a single base apart. The clonotype originates from a young man who had mild COVID-19 (a few samples of this study predate the infection). The sample titles of this study are shuffled in the database, so cell type and time point are left out; the donor was told from shared clones. Sequencing was performed on PBMCs or a T cell subset sorted from them (not recorded which). The rearranged segments are TRBV25-1 and TRBJ1-2; 10 bases in the junction line up with TRBD1. The encoded CDR3 is CASGRQGAEGYTF. The bases are TGTGCCAGCGGACGACAGGGGGCTGAAGGCTACACCTTC.